This entry is about one TCR beta chain. Its antigen is not identified. The sample belongs to a study of beta chain features in type 1 diabetes. Across the whole study: Sorted cells from all samples, numbering about 99,000,000, were examined. General observations from the study: In patients and controls equally, PCR might favor templates that are shorter. More deletions and fewer insertions at VDJ junctions were found in patients with type 1 diabetes.

The isolated RNA, all of it, was reverse transcribed, so expressed TCRB transcripts were what got sequenced. Clones were sequenced by immunoSEQ multiplex PCR, and TCRdb holds only the in-frame ones, with some missing. Of around 300,000 clones in the sample, less than 15% are singletons; the top ten hold 6.7%. The CDR3 runs 16 residues. V was clipped by 4 bases and J by 2 bases, with 17 bases between them. Germline CDR1 SGHTA, CDR2 FQGNSA. The chain uses TRBV7-2 and TRBJ2-5; D is possibly TRBD2 (6 bases). The sample comprised central memory CD4+ T cells from blood. This sequence was found in a man aged 30-40 years in good health. Written as DNA, the CDR3 is TGTGCCAGCAGCTCCTTAAGGGTGGGACTGCAAGAGACCCAGTACTTC. This translates into CASSSLRVGLQETQYF.